The 19 T cell receptor beta chains below were found in one sample sequenced in a study of blood T cell repertoires in COVID-19. The protocol was immunoSEQ multiplex PCR, while the TCRdb copy is restricted to in-frame clones and leaves out a portion. The sample lists 150,000 to 200,000 clones, around 80% occurring once. The sequenced sample was peripheral blood. Receptors originate from a woman over 75 with acute or convalescent COVID-19.

This chain uses TRBV4-3 with TRBJ1-1, with D uncertain. V gave up 5 bases and J gave up 3 bases, with 13 bases separating them. The CDR3 loop spans 14 amino acids. The germline CDR1 and CDR2 sequences are LGHNA and YSLEER. The CDR3 nucleotides read TGCGCCAGCAGCGAGACAAGAAGTCACACTGAAGCTTTCTTT. This sequence encodes CASSETRSHTEAFF.

The V and J genes are TRBV5-1 and TRBJ1-6, with 7 bases lining up with TRBD1. Germline V CDR1 and CDR2: SGHRS, YFSETQ. J lost 7 bases, V lost 3 bases, and 4 bases had no gene match. This CDR3 has 14 residues. The CDR3 DNA sequence: TGCGCCAGCAGCTGGGGGACAGAAAATTCACCCCTCCACTTT. Translated, it gives CASSWGTENSPLHF.

V gene TRBV24-1 combines with J gene TRBJ2-1, with D perhaps matching TRBD2 (6 bases). The germline gives CDR1 KGHDR, CDR2 SFDVKD. With 7 bases removed from V and 5 bases from J, the gap between germline ends came to 11 bases. The CDR3 consists of 13 residues. The CDR3 nucleotides are TGTGCCACCAGGGGGGGACTGGACAATGAGCAGTTCTTC. Amino acids: CATRGGLDNEQFF.

This rearrangement joins TRBV5-4 to TRBJ1-1, with D perhaps TRBD1 (5 bases). The V end lost 0 bases, the J end lost 7 bases, and 16 bases lay between the germline ends. CDR3 length: 15 amino acids. Germline CDR1 SGHNT, CDR2 YYREEE (reference sequence). The CDR3 region has the DNA TGTGCCAGCAGCTTGGTTCTTCAGGGAAGAGGTGAAGCTTTCTTT. As protein: CASSLVLQGRGEAFF.

V gene TRBV6-5 combines with J gene TRBJ1-5; D unclear. This CDR3 is 16 amino acids long. V lost 1 base and J 2 bases, leaving 12 bases between the germline ends. Germline V gives CDR1 MNHEY, CDR2 SVGAGI. The CDR3 coding sequence is TGTGCCAGCAGTTACTACCCCACAGAGCGCAATCAGCCCCAGCATTTT. This codes for CASSYYPTERNQPQHF.

The CDR3 is CASSAGGFVEKLFF. The CDR3 nucleotides are TGTGCCAGCAGTGCTGGAGGGTTTGTAGAAAAACTGTTTTTT. This sequence joins TRBV2 and TRBJ1-4; D unclear. The CDR3 loop spans 14 amino acids. Trimming pared 4 bases from V and 8 bases from J, leaving 14 bases between. CDR1 SNHLY and CDR2 FYNNEI come from the germline V gene.

This clone was detected only once. The chain employs TRBV10-3 and TRBJ1-2; 8 positions match TRBD1. V gave up 3 bases and J gave up 6 bases; unmatched junction bases: 6. CDR3 length: 14 residues. The germline gives CDR1 ENHRY, CDR2 SYGVKD. This CDR3 is CAISDVSGGNGYTF. Written as DNA, the CDR3 is TGTGCCATCAGTGACGTGTCAGGGGGCAATGGCTACACCTTC.

V gene TRBV7-3 combines with J gene TRBJ1-4; D perhaps matches TRBD1 (5 bases). Trimming took 5 bases from V and 4 from J, leaving 29 bases between them. The CDR3 covers 20 residues. Germline loops: CDR1 SGHTA, CDR2 FQGTGA. In DNA, the CDR3 is TGTGCCAGCAGCCCACCAAACCGGGAAGGGTCGATGGGGGGTAATGAAAAACTGTTTTTT. Residues: CASSPPNREGSMGGNEKLFF.

The gene calls are TRBV6-5 and TRBJ2-1; 8 positions match TRBD2. The CDR3 consists of 14 residues. Germline CDR1 MNHEY, CDR2 SVGAGI. J gave up 12 bases and V 9 bases, and 16 bases lay outside the gene matches. The CDR3 DNA is TGTGCCAGTGGTCCGGGACTAGGTGGTAGTAGGCAGTTCTTC. This sequence encodes CASGPGLGGSRQFF.

The gene calls are TRBV2 and TRBJ2-5, with a possible D match to TRBD2 (6 bases). V lost 8 bases, J lost 5 bases, and 9 bases lay in between. The CDR3 sequence is 11 residues long. CDR1 is SNHLY and CDR2 is FYNNEI in the germline V gene. CDR3 nucleotides: TGTGCCAGCCGCGGGGTTGAGACCCAGTACTTC. Protein sequence: CASRGVETQYF.

This clone was observed a handful of times. The V and J genes are TRBV19 and TRBJ1-1, with a possible D match to TRBD1 (6 bases). The CDR3 runs to 17 residues. Trimming left V 3 bases short and J 1 base short, with 18 bases between. Germline CDR1 is LNHDA and CDR2 is SQIVND (reference sequence). CDR3 in DNA: TGTGCCAGTAGTATTTTTGCCACAGGGTGGCCGAACACTGAAGCTTTCTTT. Its protein is CASSIFATGWPNTEAFF.

The chain is built from TRBV27 and TRBJ2-2, with TRBD1 matching over 10 bases. V gave up 3 bases and J gave up 4 bases; unmatched junction bases: 8. Germline values: CDR1 MNHEY, CDR2 SMNVEV (reference sequence). The CDR3 totals 17 residues. The CDR3 here is CASSFVWGQGFTGELFF. The CDR3 coding sequence is TGTGCCAGCAGTTTTGTTTGGGGACAGGGGTTCACCGGGGAGCTGTTTTTT.

V and J are TRBV5-4 and TRBJ2-2, with TRBD2 matching over 8 bases. The V gene's germline CDR1 is SGHNT and CDR2 YYREEE (reference sequence). The CDR3 extends over 16 amino acids. V trimming: 4 bases; J trimming: 2 bases; junction bases outside the gene matches: 7. The CDR3 reads CASSLTSGLNTGELFF. The CDR3 nucleotides read TGTGCCAGCAGCCTAACTAGCGGCCTAAACACCGGGGAGCTGTTTTTT.

The chain employs TRBV28 and TRBJ2-7; D perhaps matches TRBD1 (6 bases). Deletions cut 6 bases from V and 0 bases from J, with 9 bases between. CDR3 size: 13 residues. Germline V gives CDR1 MDHEN, CDR2 SYDVKM. The CDR3, as DNA: TGTGCCAGCAGAGGACAGTTCTCCTACGAGCAGTACTTC. Residues: CASRGQFSYEQYF.

The rearrangement uses TRBV6-4 and TRBJ2-3, with D possibly matching TRBD2 (5 bases). CDR3 length equals 13 residues. V lost 4 bases to trimming and J lost 3 bases, with 8 bases between them. Germline loops: CDR1 MRHNA, CDR2 SNTAGT. CDR3 in amino acids: CASSGTGTDTQYF. CDR3 coding DNA: TGTGCCAGCAGTGGTACGGGGACAGATACGCAGTATTTT.

The chain links TRBV5-1 to TRBJ1-1; possibly TRBD1 for D (5 bases). With 4 bases removed from V and 1 base from J, the gap between germline ends came to 11 bases. The CDR3 extends over 14 amino acids. Germline V gene sequence: CDR1 SGHRS, CDR2 YFSETQ. The CDR3 bases are TGCGCCAGCAGCCCCGGGGGACCGAACACTGAAGCTTTCTTT. This encodes CASSPGGPNTEAFF.

The rearrangement links TRBV4-2 to TRBJ2-3; no firm D call. This CDR3 has 14 amino acids. V lost 1 base and J lost 4, with 9 bases in between. From germline, CDR1 is LGHNA and CDR2 YNFKEQ. The CDR3 is CASSQVVASDTQYF. CDR3 nucleotides: TGTGCCAGCAGCCAAGTAGTAGCCTCAGATACGCAGTATTTT.

CDR3 bases: TGTGCCAGCAGTTATCCGGGTACCGGGGAGCTGTTTTTT. This encodes CASSYPGTGELFF. The chain recombines TRBV6-5 with TRBJ2-2, with no clear D. V lost 3 bases and J lost 5, with 7 bases in between. Germline V gene data show CDR1 as MNHEY and CDR2 as SVGAGI. The CDR3 loop spans 13 amino acids.

The chain combines TRBV19 with TRBJ2-1, with 9 positions matching TRBD2. This CDR3 contains 15 residues. V was pared by 5 bases and J by 7 bases, with 9 bases of the junction left unmatched. Germline CDR1 LNHDA, CDR2 SQIVND (reference sequence). The CDR3 loop reads CASSRPSGALNEQFF. The DNA of the CDR3 is TGTGCCAGTAGTCGGCCTAGCGGGGCCCTAAATGAGCAGTTCTTC.